This entry is about one T cell receptor (beta chain). Its antigen is not yet known. No base-level quality is on record; no much larger clone is a single base apart. The sample originates from a study of shared clonotypes between healthy human individuals (dated by TCRdb to the early 2020s). Context from the whole study: Two women and three men aged 18 to 49 years were included in the cohort. Per donor, three plates each were used for CD4 naive and CD4 memory, two for CD8 naive, and one for CD8 memory. To estimate repertoire size and how much clonotypes are shared between individuals, the study performed deep sequencing of blood TCR repertoires from about five healthy adults. Different laboratories and diverse techniques were used to prepare libraries and sequence TCR repertoires, to increase sequencing depth and limit assay-specific biases. Each donor's leukapheresis produced roughly between about 0.8 and 8.9 billion PBMCs.

The CDR3 spans 17 residues, from the cysteine through the phenylalanine. The DNA shown is the 51-base CDR3, in frame from base 1. The germline V gene specifies LGHNA as CDR1 and YSLEER as CDR2. Trimming removed 0 bases from V and 3 bases from J; the gene matches leave 5 bases unexplained. CD8 naive samples were obtained by positive selection for CCR7 among CD45RO-negative cells, yielding a CD45RA+CCR7+ population from which TemRA cells were excluded. The donors were healthy, HIV-negative adults with no recently reported acute infections or vaccinations. Every donor was a Caucasian adult living in Nashville, Tennessee, USA. Blood was obtained by leukapheresis, after which PBMCs were separated by Ficoll-Histopaque density gradient centrifugation and cryopreserved in liquid nitrogen vapor phase. Analytical flow cytometry was used to check the purity and quantity of every magnetically sorted T cell population. Genomic DNA was isolated from each sorted fraction and quantified by UV absorbance on a Nanodrop 2000c.

The paper's findings and limits, for the study overall: Even with the large sequencing depth, rarefaction of the sorted-subset datasets indicated that sequencing was incomplete. When a handful of donors were compared, the shared fraction of clonotypes was roughly 4.8% for naive CD4, roughly 3.4% for naive CD8, 2% to 2.5% for memory CD4, and roughly 0.4% for memory CD8. Because the study included only a small number of donors, the genetic and exposure-history diversity represented was limited. Sampling was restricted to blood, and TCR repertoires in tissues likely differ from the TCR repertoires found in blood. Pairwise subsampling led to the expectation that sequencing depth would affect the degree of clonotype sharing among donors. Naive subsets generally had larger estimated clonotype richness than memory subsets. Compared with non-shared clonotypes, clonotypes shared by all four sorted-subset donors had higher generation probabilities.

Using the deep immunoSEQ assay, multiplex PCR amplified TCR CDR3 regions from genomic DNA. Extracted genomic DNA from each cell subset was spread evenly across all wells of several immunoSEQ 96-well plates, with each plate serving as a replicate. Each replicate PCR for sorted subsets received 200 ng genomic DNA, equal to about 29,000 T cell genomes. Purified libraries were quantified with a Qubit 3.0 fluorometer, sized on a Bioanalyzer 2100, and re-quantified with the KAPA Library Quantification kit. A separate single-read 150-cycle Illumina NextSeq 550 flow cell was used to sequence each immunoSEQ 96-well plate. Per the authors' processing: Because the immunoSEQ output included only junctional sequences and no quality scores, the filtering could not be the same as the filtering used for full-length reads. Sequences were annotated with PyIR, a Python wrapper for IgBLAST v1.9, and V/J genes and CDR3 were assigned using IMGT germline references. Reads were filtered out if the reads had weak V/J assignments (E-value above 1e-6), no CDR3, stop codons, out-of-frame junctions, or ambiguous translated residues. V3J clonotypes were defined as sequences sharing an identical inferred V gene, J gene, and CDR3 amino acid sequence. Percentage overlap between repertoires was computed as shared unique clonotypes divided by the size of the smaller repertoire. Repertoire richness was assessed with RTK rarefaction, the Chao1 estimator, and Recon v2.1 estimates of unobserved clonotypes. OLGA was used to compute generation probabilities for all TCRbeta clonotypes that the gDNA method yielded from a handful of donors. As stored in TCRdb, this immuneACCESS dataset retains in-frame rearrangements with V and J assigned. A fraction of the clones does not appear; measured against another copy, unresolved V genes explain less than half of the discrepancy, and the remainder lacks a known reason. Clone size and V and J calls were adopted from that table, with D and trimming inferred from the DNA. This sample is represented by around 1.9 million clones; approximately 94% of them were singletons. In total, the top ten clones hold roughly 1.7% of the sample.

The chain is made from TRBV4-3 and TRBJ2-7; TRBD2 agrees with 13 junctional bases. This clonotype originated in a man younger than 30 in good health. Some clones in this sample may be carry-over from other donors' samples. Sequenced input: naive CD8+ T cells from PBMCs. The cell subset or site tag for this specimen amounts to: CD45RA+CCR7+. This receptor carries the CDR3 CASSQERGLAGDYEQYF. The nucleotides read TGCGCCAGCAGCCAAGAGAGAGGACTAGCGGGGGACTACGAGCAGTACTTC.